This T cell receptor (beta chain) was identified in a study of vaccination and CD4 T cells after COVID-19. Study observations and caveats: Researchers looked at relatively few convalescent patients and had no early post-infection timepoints.

The Oncomine TCR Beta short-read assay sequenced DNA from cultured CD4+ T cells. TCRdb redid the calling of the PCR reads with MiXCR, one entry per CDR3 protein. The sample has about 9,700 distinct CDR3 sequences; roughly two thirds are singletons. Trimming cost V 5 bases and J 4 bases; bases outside gene matches: 8. Per the germline V gene, CDR1 is SGHTA and CDR2 is FQGNSA. This CDR3 has 15 amino acids. Of note for this clonotype: Its antigen is as yet unknown.

Treatment specified: roughly ten-day PBMC culture with coronavirus spike peptide pools or control peptides (ViraFEST assay). Cultures used some 2 million PBMCs per well, approximately 9.2 IU/ml IL-2 and around 9.2 ug/ml peptides. This clonotype was obtained from a human donor who had recovered from COVID-19. The sequencing input was CD4+ T cells from blood, cultured in vitro. This chain links TRBV7-2 with TRBJ1-2; 9 bases line up with TRBD1. The CDR3 DNA follows: TGTGCCAGCAGCCCCGGGACAGGGAAGGGCTATGGCTACACCTTC. This translates into CASSPGTGKGYGYTF.